The T cell receptor beta chain under discussion was sequenced for a study of CD8+ T cells in alopecia areata. Overall study results and limits: Among the top 100, expanded CD8+ clones were significantly decreased by tofacitinib, as was scalp clonality.

The treatment was: oral pan-JAK inhibitor, 5-10 mg twice daily. This clone was picked up one time. As yet, its antigen is unknown. The CDR3 runs to 14 residues. Germline values: CDR1 MNHNY, CDR2 SVGAGI (reference sequence). Trimming shortened V by 4 bases and J by 6 bases, and 13 bases separated the two germline ends. RNA, once extracted, was reverse transcribed into cDNA for use as the sequencing template. Generated by immunoSEQ multiplex PCR, the TCRdb table keeps only in-frame clones and is missing some. The data show some 180,000 clones, around 49% seen once. Specimen: CD8+ T cells sorted from blood, collected at week 52, from a patient treated with tofacitinib. The TCR was taken from a human donor with alopecia areata. The chain employs TRBV6-6 and TRBJ1-5; D is possibly TRBD1 (6 bases). The CDR3 DNA reads as TGTGCCAGCAGTTTTGGGGAAGGGGGTCAGCCCCAGCATTTT. Protein sequence: CASSFGEGGQPQHF.